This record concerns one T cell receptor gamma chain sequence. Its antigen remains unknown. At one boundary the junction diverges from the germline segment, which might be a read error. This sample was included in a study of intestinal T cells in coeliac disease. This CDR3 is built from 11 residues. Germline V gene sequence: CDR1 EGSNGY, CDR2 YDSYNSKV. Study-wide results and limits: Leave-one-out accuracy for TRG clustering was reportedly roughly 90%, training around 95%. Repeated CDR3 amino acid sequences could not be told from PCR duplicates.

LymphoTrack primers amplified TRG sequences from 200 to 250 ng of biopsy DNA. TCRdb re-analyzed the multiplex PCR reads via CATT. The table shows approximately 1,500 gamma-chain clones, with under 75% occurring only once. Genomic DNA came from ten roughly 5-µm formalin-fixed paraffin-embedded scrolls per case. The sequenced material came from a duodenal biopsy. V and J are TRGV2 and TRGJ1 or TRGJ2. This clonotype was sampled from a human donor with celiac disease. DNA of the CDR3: TGTGCTACCTGGGACGGTTATAAGAAACTCTTT. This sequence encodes CATWDGYKKLF.